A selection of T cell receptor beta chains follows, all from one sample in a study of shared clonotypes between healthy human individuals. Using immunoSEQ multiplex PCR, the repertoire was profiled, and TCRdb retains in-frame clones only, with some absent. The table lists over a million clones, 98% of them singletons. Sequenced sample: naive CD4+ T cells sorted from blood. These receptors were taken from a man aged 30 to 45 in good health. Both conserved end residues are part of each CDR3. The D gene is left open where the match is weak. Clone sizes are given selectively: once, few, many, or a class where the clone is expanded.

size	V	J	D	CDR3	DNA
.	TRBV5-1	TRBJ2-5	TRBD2	CASSFWDSLAGQETQYF	TGCGCCAGCAGCTTTTGGGATTCGCTAGCGGGCCAAGAGACCCAGTACTTC
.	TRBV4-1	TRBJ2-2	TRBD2	CASSQIAGVPGELFF	TGCGCCAGCAGCCAAATAGCGGGAGTCCCCGGGGAGCTGTTTTTT
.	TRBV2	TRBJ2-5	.	CASSGWTREETQYF	TGTGCCAGCAGTGGCTGGACAAGAGAAGAGACCCAGTACTTC
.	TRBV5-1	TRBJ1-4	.	CASSTSPRSNEKLFF	TGCGCCAGCAGCACATCTCCACGGAGTAATGAAAAACTGTTTTTT
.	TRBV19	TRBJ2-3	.	CASSIPNTDTQYF	TGTGCCAGTAGTATCCCCAACACAGATACGCAGTATTTT
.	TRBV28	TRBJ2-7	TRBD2	CASSWGTGGRANSYEQYF	TGTGCCAGCAGTTGGGGAACAGGCGGGAGGGCGAATTCCTACGAGCAGTACTTC
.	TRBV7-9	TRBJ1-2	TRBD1	CASSFPGGNTYGYTF	TGTGCCAGCAGCTTCCCAGGGGGAAACACCTATGGCTACACCTTC
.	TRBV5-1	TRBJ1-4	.	CASGRDPSEKLFF	TGCGCCAGCGGCCGGGACCCCAGTGAAAAACTGTTTTTT
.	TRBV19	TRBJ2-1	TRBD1	CASTPNPPGTGAYNEQFF	TGTGCCAGTACCCCAAATCCCCCCGGGACAGGGGCCTACAATGAGCAGTTCTTC
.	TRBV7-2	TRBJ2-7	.	CASSRGGSYEQYF	TGTGCCAGCAGCCGCGGCGGGTCCTACGAGCAGTACTTC
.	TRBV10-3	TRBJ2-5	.	CAIKAGLLETQYF	TGTGCCATCAAGGCAGGGCTCTTGGAGACCCAGTACTTC
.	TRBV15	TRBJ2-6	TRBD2	CATGRGGTGANVLTF	TGTGCCACCGGTCGGGGGGGCACTGGGGCCAACGTCCTGACTTTC
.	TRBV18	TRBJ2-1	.	CASSLQSVMEGWGNEQFF	TGTGCCAGCTCACTACAATCCGTAATGGAGGGTTGGGGTAATGAGCAGTTCTTC
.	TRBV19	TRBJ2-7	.	CASRETAKSSYEQYF	TGTGCCAGTAGGGAGACCGCTAAGAGCTCCTACGAGCAGTACTTC
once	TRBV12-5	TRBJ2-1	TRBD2	CASGLVRGGGRVTAGNNEQFF	TGTGCTAGTGGTTTGGTACGGGGTGGTGGCAGGGTGACAGCGGGGAACAATGAGCAGTTCTTC
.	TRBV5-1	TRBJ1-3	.	CASSLDPRSAGNTIYF	TGCGCCAGCAGCTTAGACCCGCGCAGCGCTGGAAACACCATATATTTT
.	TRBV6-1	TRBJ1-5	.	CASSEKRVFGQPQHF	TGTGCCAGCAGTGAGAAGAGGGTTTTTGGCCAGCCCCAGCATTTT
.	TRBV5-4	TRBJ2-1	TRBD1	CASSNQGANEQFF	TGTGCCAGCAGCAACCAGGGGGCAAATGAGCAGTTCTTC
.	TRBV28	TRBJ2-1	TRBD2	CASSLLAGVLNEQFF	TGTGCCAGCAGCCTACTAGCGGGAGTGCTTAATGAGCAGTTCTTC
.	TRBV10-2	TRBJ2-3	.	CASTLDYAFDTQYF	TGCGCCAGCACCTTGGACTACGCATTTGATACGCAGTATTTT
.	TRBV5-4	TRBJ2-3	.	CASSLVVVGADTQYF	TGTGCCAGCAGCTTGGTGGTAGTTGGCGCAGATACGCAGTATTTT
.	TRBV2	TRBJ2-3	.	CASSQGATSTQYF	TGTGCCAGCAGTCAAGGGGCCACAAGTACGCAGTATTTT
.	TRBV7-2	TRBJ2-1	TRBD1	CASSLAGTGHYNEQFF	TGTGCCAGCAGCTTGGCCGGGACAGGCCACTACAATGAGCAGTTCTTC
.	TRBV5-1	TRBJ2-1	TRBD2	CASSSLARGLGSPNEQFF	TGCGCCAGCAGCTCGTTAGCGCGGGGACTAGGGAGTCCCAATGAGCAGTTCTTC
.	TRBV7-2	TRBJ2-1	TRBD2	CASSPGLAGANEQFF	TGTGCCAGCAGCCCAGGACTAGCGGGAGCAAATGAGCAGTTCTTC
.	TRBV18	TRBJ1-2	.	CASSPVTNYDYGYTF	TGTGCCAGCTCACCGGTTACAAACTACGACTATGGCTACACCTTC
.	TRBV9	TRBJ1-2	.	CASSFSGGYTF	TGTGCCAGCAGCTTCTCAGGGGGCTACACCTTC
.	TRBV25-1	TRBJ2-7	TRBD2	CASSGTSGSPLKRYEQYF	TGTGCCAGCAGTGGCACTAGCGGGAGTCCCCTAAAGCGCTACGAGCAGTACTTC
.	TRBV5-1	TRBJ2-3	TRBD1	CASSGTGLADTQYF	TGCGCCAGCTCCGGGACAGGGCTTGCAGATACGCAGTATTTT
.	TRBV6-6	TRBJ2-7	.	CASSSGLEGYEQYF	TGTGCCAGCAGTTCAGGGCTAGAAGGGTACGAGCAGTACTTC
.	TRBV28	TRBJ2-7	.	CASSLKQGYEQYF	TGTGCCAGCAGTTTAAAACAGGGCTACGAGCAGTACTTC
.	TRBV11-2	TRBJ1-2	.	CASSPLRGKSYGYTF	TGTGCCAGCAGCCCTCTCAGGGGCAAATCGTATGGCTACACCTTC
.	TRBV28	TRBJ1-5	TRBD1	CASTLLGQGGQPQHF	TGTGCCAGCACCTTACTTGGACAGGGCGGGCAGCCCCAGCATTTT
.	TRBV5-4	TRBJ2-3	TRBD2	CASSLAGGVADTQYF	TGTGCCAGCAGCTTGGCCGGGGGGGTTGCAGATACGCAGTATTTT
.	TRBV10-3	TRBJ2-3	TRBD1	CAISESRTGDADTQYF	TGTGCCATCAGTGAGTCTAGGACAGGGGACGCAGATACGCAGTATTTT
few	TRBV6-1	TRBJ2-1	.	CASRIFSYNEQFF	TGTGCCAGCCGGATCTTCTCCTACAATGAGCAGTTCTTC
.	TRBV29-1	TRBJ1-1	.	CSVVGIPGAFF	TGCAGCGTTGTAGGGATACCGGGGGCTTTCTTT
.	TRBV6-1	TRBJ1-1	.	CASSERGRYTEAFF	TGTGCCAGCAGTGAAAGGGGGAGGTACACTGAAGCTTTCTTT
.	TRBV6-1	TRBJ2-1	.	CASSGGGDEQFF	TGTGCCAGCAGTGGCGGCGGGGATGAGCAGTTCTTC
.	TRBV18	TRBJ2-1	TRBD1	CASSPRGQGYNEQFF	TGTGCCAGCTCACCACGGGGACAGGGGTACAATGAGCAGTTCTTC
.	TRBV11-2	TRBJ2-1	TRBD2	CASSLAGGSSYNEQFF	TGTGCCAGCAGCTTAGCGGGCGGGAGCTCCTACAATGAGCAGTTCTTC
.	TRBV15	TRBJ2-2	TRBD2	CATSRGLAGIRTGELFF	TGTGCCACCAGCAGGGGACTAGCGGGAATACGCACCGGGGAGCTGTTTTTT
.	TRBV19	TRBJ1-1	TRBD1	CASTNLRDRGGTEAFF	TGTGCCAGTACTAATCTTCGGGACAGGGGTGGCACTGAAGCTTTCTTT
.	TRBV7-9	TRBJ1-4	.	CASSLGGGGEKLFF	TGTGCCAGCAGCTTAGGTGGAGGGGGTGAAAAACTGTTTTTT
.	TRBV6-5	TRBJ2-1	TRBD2	CASSTSGGSYNEQFF	TGTGCCAGCAGTACAAGCGGGGGCTCCTACAATGAGCAGTTCTTC
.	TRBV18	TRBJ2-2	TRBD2	CASSPGLANTGELFF	TGTGCCAGCTCACCGGGACTAGCGAACACCGGGGAGCTGTTTTTT
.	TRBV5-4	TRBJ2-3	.	CASSRREGTDTQYF	TGTGCCAGCAGCCGGCGTGAGGGCACAGATACGCAGTATTTT
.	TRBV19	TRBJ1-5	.	CASSFQGRNQPQHF	TGTGCCAGTAGTTTCCAGGGGCGCAATCAGCCCCAGCATTTT
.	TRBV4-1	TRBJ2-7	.	CASSQAYRSSSYEQYF	TGCGCCAGCAGCCAAGCCTACCGAAGTAGCTCCTACGAGCAGTACTTC
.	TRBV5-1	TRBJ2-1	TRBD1	CASSLTGGFYNEQFF	TGCGCCAGCAGCTTAACAGGGGGTTTCTACAATGAGCAGTTCTTC
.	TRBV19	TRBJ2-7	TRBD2	CASSIRGGSRSYEQYF	TGTGCCAGTAGTATTCGGGGCGGGAGTCGGTCCTACGAGCAGTACTTC
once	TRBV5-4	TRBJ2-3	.	CASSFLRDGDTQYF	TGTGCCAGCAGCTTTTTGCGGGATGGTGATACGCAGTATTTT
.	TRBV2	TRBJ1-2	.	CASGRGLPYGYTF	TGTGCCAGCGGTCGGGGGCTCCCCTATGGCTACACCTTC
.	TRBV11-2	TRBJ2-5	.	CASSRLGLETQYF	TGTGCCAGCAGCAGACTGGGATTGGAGACCCAGTACTTC
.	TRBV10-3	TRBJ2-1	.	CAISVLQASSYNEQFF	TGTGCCATCAGTGTCCTTCAGGCAAGCTCCTACAATGAGCAGTTCTTC
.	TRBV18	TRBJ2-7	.	CASSTLYEQYF	TGTGCCAGCTCCACTCTCTACGAGCAGTACTTC